The sample holds many counts of the clone carrying this TCR beta chain. Amplification yielded TCR beta CDR3 regions, with RNA transcripts as the source. The primer set for the first-round RT-PCR of the TCR CDR3 was HTBI. Each CDR3 protein gets one entry after TCRdb re-called the multiplex PCR reads with MiXCR. The sample has 200,000 to 250,000 distinct CDR3 sequences; roughly 17% are singletons. The germline CDR1 and CDR2 sequences are MNHNS and SASEGT. This CDR3 is 16 amino acids long. Trimming pared 1 base from V and 1 base from J, leaving 13 bases between. This sample is part of a study of T cells in Graves' hyperthyroidism and ophthalmopathy.

The chain has TRBV6-1 and TRBJ1-2; TRBD1 might be the D (6 bases). The sequenced sample consisted of blood. This sequence was found in a woman in her late teens or twenties with Graves' ophthalmopathy. CDR3 protein: CASSEDGRGFNYGYTF. The DNA of the CDR3 is TGTGCCAGCAGTGAAGACGGCAGGGGCTTTAACTATGGCTACACCTTC.